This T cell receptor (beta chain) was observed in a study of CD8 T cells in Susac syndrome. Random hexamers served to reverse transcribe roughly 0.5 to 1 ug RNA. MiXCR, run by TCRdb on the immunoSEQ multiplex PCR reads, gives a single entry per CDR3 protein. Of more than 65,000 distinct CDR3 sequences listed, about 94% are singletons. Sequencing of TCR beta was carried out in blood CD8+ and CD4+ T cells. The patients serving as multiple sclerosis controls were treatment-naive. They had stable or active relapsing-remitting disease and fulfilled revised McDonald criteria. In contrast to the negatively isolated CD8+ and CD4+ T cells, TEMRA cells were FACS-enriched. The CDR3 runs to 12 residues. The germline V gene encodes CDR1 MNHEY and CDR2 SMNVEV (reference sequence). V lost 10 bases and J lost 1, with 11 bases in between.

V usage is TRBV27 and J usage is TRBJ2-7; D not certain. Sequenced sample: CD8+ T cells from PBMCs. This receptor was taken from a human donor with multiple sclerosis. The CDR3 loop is CATKDGSYEQYF. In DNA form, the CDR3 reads TGTGCCACCAAAGACGGGTCCTACGAGCAGTACTTC.